Presented here are 23 T cell receptor beta chains from one specimen sequenced in a study of cytomegalovirus exposure and HLA in healthy donors. This PCR relied on a set of 60 Vbeta primers and 13 Jbeta primers. The table came from immunoSEQ multiplex PCR; TCRdb's copy has only in-frame clones and leaves some out. The profile covers some 180,000 clones, with almost 85% appearing a single time and over 2% taken by the ten largest. The sample consisted of PBMCs. The source of these receptors is a woman aged 50 to 60 in good health and CMV-seronegative.

The chain uses TRBV7-2 and TRBJ2-7; maybe TRBD1 (7 bases). V lost 0 bases and J lost 5, with 17 bases in between. Per the germline V gene, CDR1 is SGHTA and CDR2 is FQGNSA. The CDR3 is 16 amino acids. The CDR3 region is CASSLAMAGGSNEQYF. The CDR3 DNA follows: TGTGCCAGCAGCTTAGCGATGGCAGGGGGGTCCAACGAGCAGTACTTC.

The genes are TRBV27 and TRBJ1-4; 10 positions match TRBD1. Germline CDR1 MNHEY, CDR2 SMNVEV (reference sequence). V was pared by 4 bases and J by 0 bases, with 14 bases of the junction left unmatched. The CDR3 sequence is 20 residues long. For the CDR3, the DNA is TGTGCCAGCAGTTACCCTGAAGATGGGACAGGGGTTGCAACTAATGAAAAACTGTTTTTT. Translated, it gives CASSYPEDGTGVATNEKLFF.

The chain carries TRBV25-1 and TRBJ2-7; 7 nucleotides agree with TRBD1. There are 16 residues in the CDR3. The V segment lost 4 bases and the J segment 0 bases; nucleotides outside the gene matches: 9. Per the germline V gene, CDR1 is MGHDK and CDR2 is SYGVNS. The CDR3 coding sequence is TGTGCCAGCAGTGCAATAAGACAGGGCCTCTCCTACGAGCAGTACTTC. Residues: CASSAIRQGLSYEQYF.

V gene TRBV18 combines with J gene TRBJ2-3; D possibly corresponds to TRBD2 (6 bases). Germline CDR1 is KGHSH and CDR2 is LQKENI. The germline V and J ends were trimmed by 1 base and 4 bases, with 9 bases remaining between them. The CDR3 covers 14 residues. In DNA, the CDR3 is TGTGCCAGCTCACCACGTAGCGGCCCAGATACGCAGTATTTT. Its protein is CASSPRSGPDTQYF. Combining the CDR3 with reference TRBV18 and TRBJ2-3 gives the whole variable domain NAGVMQNPRHLVRRRGQEARLRCSPMKGHSHVYWYRQLPEEGLKFMVYLQKENIIDESGMPKERFSAEFPKEGPSILRIQQVVRGDSAAYFCASSPRSGPDTQYFGPGTRLTVL.

The chain recombines TRBV6-1 with TRBJ1-5, with 8 bases aligning to TRBD1. There are 15 residues in the CDR3. Trimming at V came to 8 bases and at J to 8 bases, leaving 14 bases not matched to a gene. Germline-derived CDR1 and CDR2 are MNHNS and SASEGT. CDR3 amino acids: CASGTSDRASEPQHF. In nucleotides, the CDR3 is TGTGCCAGCGGAACTTCGGACAGGGCATCGGAGCCCCAGCATTTT.

V is TRBV6-5 and J is TRBJ2-7; the D gene is possibly TRBD1 (6 bases). The V gene's germline CDR1 is MNHEY and CDR2 SVGAGI. The V end lost 0 bases, the J end lost 2 bases, and 8 bases lay between the germline ends. The CDR3 has 14 amino acids. DNA for the CDR3: TGTGCCAGCAGTTACTCCAGGGGACCCTACGAGCAGTACTTC. This sequence encodes CASSYSRGPYEQYF.

Here the CDR3 reads CASSGMRGRGEQFF. The CDR3 nucleotides read TGTGCCAGCAGTGGGATGAGGGGTCGGGGGGAGCAGTTCTTC. The chain joins TRBV25-1 to TRBJ2-1; D might be TRBD2 (6 bases). This CDR3 contains 14 residues. Germline CDR1 is MGHDK and CDR2 is SYGVNS. V was cut by 4 bases and J by 10 bases, with 17 bases left in between.

The CDR3 region is CASRTARGEGNIQYF. In DNA form, the CDR3 reads TGTGCCAGCAGGACTGCGAGGGGGGAGGGAAACATTCAGTACTTC. The V call is TRBV28, the J call TRBJ2-4, with D perhaps TRBD2 (7 bases). The V gene lost 6 bases and the J gene lost 6 bases, with 18 bases spanning the gap. The CDR3 loop spans 15 amino acids. The germline V gene encodes CDR1 MDHEN and CDR2 SYDVKM.

V is TRBV5-4 and J is TRBJ1-1; tentative D call: TRBD1 (6 bases). Trimming cost V 1 base and J 1 base, with 23 bases left between them. Germline-derived CDR1 and CDR2 are SGHNT and YYREEE (reference sequence). This CDR3 is built from 19 residues. The CDR3 sequence: CASSLYGLDRKLRNTEAFF. As DNA, the CDR3 is TGTGCCAGCAGCTTGTATGGCCTAGACAGGAAATTGAGGAACACTGAAGCTTTCTTT.

The table lists this clone with a count of one. The V gene is TRBV10-3, the J gene TRBJ2-1; tentative D call: TRBD2 (6 bases). The CDR3 is 17 amino acids. Germline CDR1 and CDR2: ENHRY and SYGVKD. Between the trimmed V and J ends, which lost 4 bases and 4 bases, there was a span of 20 bases. The CDR3 DNA follows: TGTGCCATCAGTGGGAGCGGGCAAGGACTTTCGTACAATGAGCAGTTCTTC. Encoded protein: CAISGSGQGLSYNEQFF.

A few counts support this clone. The chain carries TRBV7-9 and TRBJ1-6, with 7 bases fitting TRBD1. There are 14 residues in the CDR3. The V gene end was trimmed by 6 bases and the J gene end by 8 bases; junction bases not matched to a gene: 7. Germline V gene sequence: CDR1 SEHNR, CDR2 FQNEAQ (reference sequence). In DNA, the CDR3 is TGTGCCAGCAGGCCCACAGGGGAACATTCACCCCTCCACTTT. Residues: CASRPTGEHSPLHF.

The rearrangement uses TRBV7-2 and TRBJ1-2, with D possibly TRBD1 on 5 matching bases. Trimming took off 4 bases at V and 3 bases at J, with 18 bases between the two ends. CDR3 size: 16 residues. In germline, CDR1 is SGHTA, CDR2 FQGNSA. Written as DNA, the CDR3 is TGTGCCAGCAGCTCTTTGGACACTTCGCGAGACTATGGCTACACCTTC. Its protein product is CASSSLDTSRDYGYTF.

The sample holds a few counts of this clone. The chain carries TRBV7-6 and TRBJ2-2, with 12 bases identical to TRBD2. This CDR3 has 18 residues. CDR1 is SGHVS and CDR2 is FNYEAQ in the germline V gene. V trimming: 2 bases; J trimming: 2 bases; junction bases outside the gene matches: 6. The CDR3 DNA reads TGTGCCAGCAGCTTAAGGCTAGCGGGAGGGCCTAACACCGGGGAGCTGTTTTTT. It specifies CASSLRLAGGPNTGELFF.

The chain joins TRBV9 to TRBJ1-5, with D maybe TRBD1 (5 bases). The CDR3 contains 13 residues. Looked up from germline, CDR1 is SGDLS and CDR2 is YYNGEE. Between the trimmed V and J ends, which lost 2 bases and 7 bases, there was a span of 10 bases. The CDR3 here is CASSVTELQPQHF. The DNA of the CDR3 is TGTGCCAGCAGCGTGACAGAATTACAGCCCCAGCATTTT.

The rearrangement uses TRBV6-5 and TRBJ2-5; TRBD1 is a possible D gene (5 bases). Trimming left V 5 bases short and J 5 bases short, with 12 bases between. CDR3 length: 13 residues. Germline V gene sequence: CDR1 MNHEY, CDR2 SVGAGI. The CDR3 coding sequence is TGTGCCAGCAGTATGCAGGGTGACGAGACCCAGTACTTC. Translated: CASSMQGDETQYF.

The chain uses TRBV5-1 and TRBJ1-5; 11 bases are shared with TRBD1. Germline loops: CDR1 SGHRS, CDR2 YFSETQ. The CDR3 spans 15 residues. The J segment lost 6 bases and the V segment lost 0 bases, leaving 2 bases of the junction unmatched. This chain's CDR3 is CASSLAGTGGQPQHF. CDR3 DNA sequence: TGCGCCAGCAGCTTGGCCGGGACAGGGGGTCAGCCCCAGCATTTT.

The rearrangement links TRBV6-5 to TRBJ1-2; a possible D gene is TRBD1 (5 bases). Germline-derived CDR1 and CDR2 are MNHEY and SVGAGI. With 6 bases removed from V and 7 bases from J, the gap between germline ends came to 15 bases. The CDR3 covers 13 residues. The CDR3 nucleotides read TGTGCCAGCAGGGGGGGAGTAGTAGGTGGCTACACCTTC. This sequence encodes CASRGGVVGGYTF.

With respect to this clone: Distinct nucleotide sequences in the sample also encode this CDR3. The V and J genes are TRBV2 and TRBJ1-1; no reliable D call. This CDR3 spans 11 amino acids. V was shortened by 5 bases and J by 8 bases, with 9 bases between the two germline ends. The germline V gene has CDR1 SNHLY and CDR2 FYNNEI. CDR3 in DNA: TGTGCCAGCAGTATACATACGGAAGCTTTCTTT. Residues: CASSIHTEAFF.

The chain carries TRBV7-9 and TRBJ1-1; D is unclear. Germline CDR1 and CDR2: SEHNR and FQNEAQ (reference sequence). Trimming took 7 bases from V and 8 from J, leaving 8 bases between them. The CDR3 sequence is 10 residues long. CDR3 protein: CASTAGEAFF. The CDR3 nucleotides are TGTGCCAGCACGGCAGGCGAAGCTTTCTTT.

The V call is TRBV7-9, the J call TRBJ2-7, with 7 positions matching TRBD1. V gave up 5 bases and J gave up 2 bases; unmatched junction bases: 9. Germline values: CDR1 SEHNR, CDR2 FQNEAQ (reference sequence). The CDR3 is made up of 15 amino acids. CDR3 sequence (DNA): TGTGCCAGCAGCCTTTCCGGCGGACAGGCCTACGAGCAGTACTTC. Translation: CASSLSGGQAYEQYF.

V gene TRBV19 combines with J gene TRBJ1-5, with D unresolved. The V gene lost 1 base and the J gene lost 3 bases, with 10 bases spanning the gap. Germline loops: CDR1 LNHDA, CDR2 SQIVND (reference sequence). The CDR3 length is 15 residues. The CDR3 DNA reads as TGTGCCAGTAGTATAGTGGCAGGCCTCAATCAGCCCCAGCATTTT. It translates to CASSIVAGLNQPQHF.

The CDR3 reads CASSSTTGGAGQPQHF. CDR3 nucleotide sequence: TGTGCCAGCAGCTCTACGACAGGGGGCGCGGGTCAGCCCCAGCATTTT. The J gene is TRBJ1-5, the V gene TRBV7-2, with TRBD1 identical over 10 bases. V was pared by 4 bases and J by 6 bases, with 9 bases of the junction left unmatched. The CDR3 runs 16 residues. Germline V gene lookup returns CDR1 SGHTA and CDR2 FQGNSA.

The CDR3 nucleotides are TGTGCCAGCAGTGCAAGGGACAGGGTCTATGGCTACACCTTC. Translation: CASSARDRVYGYTF. The chain has TRBV6-4 and TRBJ1-2; 9 bases align to TRBD1. The V and J ends lost 4 bases and 4 bases, in that order; junction bases with no gene match: 4. The germline CDR1 and CDR2 sequences are MRHNA and SNTAGT. This CDR3 contains 14 residues.